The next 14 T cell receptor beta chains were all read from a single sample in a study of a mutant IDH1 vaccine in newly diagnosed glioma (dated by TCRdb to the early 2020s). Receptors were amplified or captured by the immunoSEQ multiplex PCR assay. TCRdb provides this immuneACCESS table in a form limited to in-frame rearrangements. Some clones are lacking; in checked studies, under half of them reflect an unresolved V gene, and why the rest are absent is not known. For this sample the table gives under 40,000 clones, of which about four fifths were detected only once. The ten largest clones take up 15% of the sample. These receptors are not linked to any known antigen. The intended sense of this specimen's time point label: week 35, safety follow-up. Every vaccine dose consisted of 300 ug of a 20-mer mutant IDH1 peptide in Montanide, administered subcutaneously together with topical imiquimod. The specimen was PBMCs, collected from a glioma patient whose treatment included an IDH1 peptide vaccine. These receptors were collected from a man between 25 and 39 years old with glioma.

In nucleotides, the CDR3 is TGCGCCAGCAGCCAAATTGCGACAGGGTATGGCTACACCTTC. This gives the protein CASSQIATGYGYTF. The rearrangement links TRBV4-1 to TRBJ1-2; 7 bases agree with TRBD1. Germline CDR1 is MGHRA and CDR2 is YSYEKL. CDR3 length: 14 residues. Germline trimming cut 2 bases from V and 5 bases from J; bases unmatched to any gene: 5.

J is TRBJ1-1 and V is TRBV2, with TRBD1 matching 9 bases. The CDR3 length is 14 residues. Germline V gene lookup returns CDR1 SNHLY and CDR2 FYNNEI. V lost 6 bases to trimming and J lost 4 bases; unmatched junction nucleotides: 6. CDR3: CASRGQGGGTEAFF. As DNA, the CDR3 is TGTGCCAGCAGGGGACAGGGAGGAGGCACTGAAGCTTTCTTT.

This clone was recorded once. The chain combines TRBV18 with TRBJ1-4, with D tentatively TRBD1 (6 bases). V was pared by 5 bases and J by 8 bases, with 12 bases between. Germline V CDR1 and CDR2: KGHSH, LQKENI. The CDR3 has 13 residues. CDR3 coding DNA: TGTGCCAGCTCAACGGACAGAGGGGAAAAACTGTTTTTT. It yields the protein CASSTDRGEKLFF.

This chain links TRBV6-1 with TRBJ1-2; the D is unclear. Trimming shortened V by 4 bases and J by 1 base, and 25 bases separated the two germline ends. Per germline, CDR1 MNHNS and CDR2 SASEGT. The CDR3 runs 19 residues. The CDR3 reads CASSGYATDGKVYNYGYTF. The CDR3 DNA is TGTGCCAGCAGTGGATACGCGACGGATGGGAAAGTTTATAACTATGGCTACACCTTC.

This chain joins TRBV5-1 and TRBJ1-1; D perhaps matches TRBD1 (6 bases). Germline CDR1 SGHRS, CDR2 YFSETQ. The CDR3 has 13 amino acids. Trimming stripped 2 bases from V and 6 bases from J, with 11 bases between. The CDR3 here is CASSLQGAPEAFF. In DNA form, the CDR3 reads TGCGCCAGCAGCTTACAGGGAGCCCCTGAAGCTTTCTTT.

The CDR3 here is CASSLAYEQYF. For the CDR3, the DNA is TGTGCCAGCAGCTTGGCTTACGAGCAGTACTTC. This chain joins TRBV5-6 and TRBJ2-7, with D unresolved. V was pared by 0 bases and J by 4 bases, with 2 bases between. Germline values: CDR1 SGHDT, CDR2 YYEEEE. The CDR3 consists of 11 residues.

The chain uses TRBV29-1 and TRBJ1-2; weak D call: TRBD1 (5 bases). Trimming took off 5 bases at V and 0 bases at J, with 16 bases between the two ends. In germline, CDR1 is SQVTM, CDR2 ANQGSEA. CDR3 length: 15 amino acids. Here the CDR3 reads CSVTQGYTSNYGYTF. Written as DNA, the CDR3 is TGCAGCGTTACCCAGGGATATACCTCTAACTATGGCTACACCTTC.

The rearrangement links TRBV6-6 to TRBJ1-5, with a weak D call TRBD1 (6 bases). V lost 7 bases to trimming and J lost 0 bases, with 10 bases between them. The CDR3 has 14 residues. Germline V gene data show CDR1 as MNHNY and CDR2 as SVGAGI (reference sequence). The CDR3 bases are TGTGCCAGCAAGAGGACAGATAGCAATCAGCCCCAGCATTTT. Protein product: CASKRTDSNQPQHF.

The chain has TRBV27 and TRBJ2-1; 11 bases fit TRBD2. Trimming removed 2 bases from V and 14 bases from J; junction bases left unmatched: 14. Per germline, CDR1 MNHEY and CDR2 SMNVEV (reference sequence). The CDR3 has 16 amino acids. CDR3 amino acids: CASSLRFLAGGFKKFF. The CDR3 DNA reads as TGTGCCAGCAGTTTAAGGTTCCTAGCGGGAGGTTTTAAGAAGTTCTTC.

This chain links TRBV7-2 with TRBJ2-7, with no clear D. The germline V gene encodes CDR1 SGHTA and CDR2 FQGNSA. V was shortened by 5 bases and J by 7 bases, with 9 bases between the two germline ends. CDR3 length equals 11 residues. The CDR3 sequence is CASSLEVEQYF. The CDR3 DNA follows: TGTGCCAGCAGCCTAGAGGTTGAGCAGTACTTC.

The CDR3 nucleotides read TGTGCCAGCAGCTTAGTGGTAGGACAGGGGTCGTATGGCTACACCTTC. Translation gives CASSLVVGQGSYGYTF. The gene calls are TRBV7-9 and TRBJ1-2; 9 positions agree with TRBD1. This CDR3 has 16 amino acids. Germline CDR1 is SEHNR and CDR2 is FQNEAQ (reference sequence). V was pared by 1 base and J by 5 bases, with 8 bases of the junction left unmatched.

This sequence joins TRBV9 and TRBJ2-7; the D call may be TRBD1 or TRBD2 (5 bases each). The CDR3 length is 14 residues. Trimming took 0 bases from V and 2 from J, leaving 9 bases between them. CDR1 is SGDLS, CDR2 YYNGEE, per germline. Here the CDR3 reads CASSVGDVTYEQYF. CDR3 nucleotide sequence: TGTGCCAGCAGCGTAGGGGACGTCACCTACGAGCAGTACTTC.

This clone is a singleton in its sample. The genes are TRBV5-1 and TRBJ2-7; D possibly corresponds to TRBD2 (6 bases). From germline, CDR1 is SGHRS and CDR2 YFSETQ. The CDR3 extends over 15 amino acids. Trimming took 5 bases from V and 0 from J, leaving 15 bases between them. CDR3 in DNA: TGCGCCAGCAGGCCGGGACTGGCAAGCTCCTACGAGCAGTACTTC. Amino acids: CASRPGLASSYEQYF.

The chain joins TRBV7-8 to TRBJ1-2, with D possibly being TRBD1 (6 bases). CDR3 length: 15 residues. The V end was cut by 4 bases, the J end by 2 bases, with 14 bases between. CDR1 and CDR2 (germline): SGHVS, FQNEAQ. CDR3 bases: TGTGCCAGCAGCTCGACACTTACAGGGAACTATGGCTACACCTTC. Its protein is CASSSTLTGNYGYTF.